This TCR beta chain was found in a study of blood T cell repertoires in COVID-19. About the study: Samples came from the United States, Italy and Spain, spanning acute and convalescent COVID-19.

Germline values: CDR1 ENHRY, CDR2 SYGVKD. This CDR3 has 14 amino acids. V shed 6 bases and J shed 4 bases, with 15 bases lying between them. Authors' methods: Counts of nucleated cells, estimated from reference gene primer amplification, were obtained. Some clones are missing from TCRdb's copy, which holds only in-frame ones; the method was immunoSEQ multiplex PCR. The DNA gave D and trimming, while V, J and clone size come from that table. The repertoire holds around 230,000 clones, with about 86% as singletons. The TCR was taken from a woman between 45 and 65 years old with acute or convalescent COVID-19. The sample comprised peripheral blood. V gene TRBV10-3 combines with J gene TRBJ1-2, with D possibly being TRBD1 (5 bases). The CDR3 reads CAISSDSSFYGYTF. CDR3 DNA: TGTGCCATCAGCTCTGACAGTTCCTTCTATGGCTACACCTTC.